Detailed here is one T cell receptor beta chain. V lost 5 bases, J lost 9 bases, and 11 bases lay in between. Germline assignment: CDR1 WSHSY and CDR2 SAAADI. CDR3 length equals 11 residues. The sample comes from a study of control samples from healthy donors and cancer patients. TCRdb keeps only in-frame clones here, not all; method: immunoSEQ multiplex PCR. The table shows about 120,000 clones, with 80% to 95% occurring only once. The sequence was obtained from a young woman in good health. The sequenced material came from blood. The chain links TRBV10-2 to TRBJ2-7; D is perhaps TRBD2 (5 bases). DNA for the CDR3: TGCGCCAGCAGTCCGGGGAGTGGGCAGTACTTC. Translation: CASSPGSGQYF.